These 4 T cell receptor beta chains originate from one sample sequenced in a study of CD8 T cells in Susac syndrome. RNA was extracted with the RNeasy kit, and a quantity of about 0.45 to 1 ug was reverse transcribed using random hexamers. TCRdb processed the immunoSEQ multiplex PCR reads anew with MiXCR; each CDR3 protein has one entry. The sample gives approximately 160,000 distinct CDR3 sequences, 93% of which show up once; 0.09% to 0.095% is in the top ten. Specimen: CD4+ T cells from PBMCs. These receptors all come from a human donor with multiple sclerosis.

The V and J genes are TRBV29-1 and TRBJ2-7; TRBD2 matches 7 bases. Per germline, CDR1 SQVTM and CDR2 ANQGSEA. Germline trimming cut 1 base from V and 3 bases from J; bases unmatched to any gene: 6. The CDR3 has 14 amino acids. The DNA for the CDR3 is TGCAGCGTTGAAGGGGGAGGACTAGGCTACGAGCAGTACTTC. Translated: CSVEGGGLGYEQYF.

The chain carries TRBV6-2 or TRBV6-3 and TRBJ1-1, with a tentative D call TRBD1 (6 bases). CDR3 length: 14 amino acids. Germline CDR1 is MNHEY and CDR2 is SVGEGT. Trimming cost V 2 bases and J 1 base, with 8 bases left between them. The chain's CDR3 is CASSYDRPNTEAFF. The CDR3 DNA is TGTGCCAGCAGTTACGACAGGCCGAACACTGAAGCTTTCTTT.

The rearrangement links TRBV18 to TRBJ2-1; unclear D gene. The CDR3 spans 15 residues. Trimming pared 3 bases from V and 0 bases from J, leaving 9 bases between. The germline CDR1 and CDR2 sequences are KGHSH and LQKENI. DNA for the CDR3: TGTGCCAGCTCACCGGGCGTCAACTCCTACAATGAGCAGTTCTTC. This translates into CASSPGVNSYNEQFF.

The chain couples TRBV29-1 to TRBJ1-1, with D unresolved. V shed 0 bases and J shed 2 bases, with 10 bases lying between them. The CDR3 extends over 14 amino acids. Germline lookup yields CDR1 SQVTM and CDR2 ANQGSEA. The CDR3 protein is CSVEDGSVNTEAFF. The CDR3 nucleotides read TGCAGCGTTGAAGATGGTTCGGTAAACACTGAAGCTTTCTTT.